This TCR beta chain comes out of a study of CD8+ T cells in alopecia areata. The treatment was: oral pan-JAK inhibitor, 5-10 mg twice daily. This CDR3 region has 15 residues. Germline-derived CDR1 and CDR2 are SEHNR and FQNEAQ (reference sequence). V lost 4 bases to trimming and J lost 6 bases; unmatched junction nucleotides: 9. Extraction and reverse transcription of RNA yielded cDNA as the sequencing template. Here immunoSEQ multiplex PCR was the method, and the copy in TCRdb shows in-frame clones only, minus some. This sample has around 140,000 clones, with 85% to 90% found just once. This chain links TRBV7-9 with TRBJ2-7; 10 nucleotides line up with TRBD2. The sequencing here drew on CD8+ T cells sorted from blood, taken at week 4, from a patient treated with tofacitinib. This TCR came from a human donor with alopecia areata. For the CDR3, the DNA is TGTGCCAGCAGCTACAGCGGGGGGGCCAGGCCCGAGCAGTACTTC. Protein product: CASSYSGGARPEQYF.